What follows describes a single TCR beta chain. Its antigen is currently unknown. The data stem from a study of OX40 agonist ivuxolimab in advanced cancers. Study-level findings and limits: There was clonal expansion of CD4+ and CD8+ blood T cells by week 6 at 0.1 to 3.0 mg/kg.

Measured with immunoSEQ multiplex PCR; TCRdb has only the in-frame clones, and not every one. The data hold 95,000 to 100,000 clones, with more than 85% observed a single time. The sample was CD4+ or CD8+ T cells sorted from blood, taken in a trial of the OX40 agonist ivuxolimab. The source of this sequence is an adult with an advanced solid tumor such as melanoma, head and neck, liver or kidney cancer.

CDR3 DNA sequence: TGCGCCAGCAGGCGGGGAGATGGAAATGGCTACACCTTC. This sequence encodes CASRRGDGNGYTF. The chain recombines TRBV10-1 with TRBJ1-2; no definite D call. The CDR3 totals 13 residues. CDR1 is WNHNN, CDR2 SYGVQD, per germline (reference sequence). V lost 6 bases, J lost 6 bases, and 14 bases lay in between.